This T cell receptor beta chain was identified in a study of blood T cell repertoires in COVID-19. Some clones are missing from TCRdb's copy, which holds only in-frame ones; the method was immunoSEQ multiplex PCR. The data hold 150,000 to 200,000 clones, with roughly 77% observed a single time. Adults between about 18 and 95 years of age took part from 24 US areas. Participants reported their clinical history, and cohort assignment relied on those reports. Sample: PBMCs or T cells enriched from blood (not recorded which). This TCR was recovered from a woman in her forties or fifties with acute COVID-19.

CDR3 sequence: CASSFSGEITDTQYF. The CDR3 DNA reads as TGTGCCAGCAGTTTCTCCGGGGAGATCACAGATACGCAGTATTTT. The chain recombines TRBV28 with TRBJ2-3; maybe TRBD2 (5 bases). Trimming took 3 bases from V and 2 from J, leaving 12 bases between them. CDR1 is MDHEN, CDR2 SYDVKM, per germline. CDR3 size: 15 residues.